This T cell receptor beta chain comes out of a study of blood T cell repertoires in COVID-19. Clones were read by immunoSEQ multiplex PCR, and TCRdb kept only the in-frame ones, dropping some. This sample has 95,000 to 150,000 clones, with 80% found just once. The length of the CDR3 is 15 residues. Trimming removed 0 bases from V and 3 bases from J, with 11 bases in between. Germline CDR1 reads LGHNA; CDR2 reads YNFKEQ. This TCR derives from a man aged 55-75 years with active or convalescent COVID-19. This sequence joins TRBV4-2 and TRBJ1-2; weak D call: TRBD1 (6 bases). The material sequenced was peripheral blood. CDR3 protein: CASSQDQGNYYGYTF. Written as DNA, the CDR3 is TGTGCCAGCAGCCAAGATCAGGGGAACTACTATGGCTACACCTTC.